This TCR beta chain is from a study of T-cell reconstitution after alpha-beta-depleted transplantation in children (dated by TCRdb to 2016 to 2017). Regarding the research as a whole: The study quantitatively tracked T-cell immune reconstitution after TCRalphabeta/CD19-depleted allogeneic hematopoietic cell transplantation in children using TCR repertoire profiling.

Overall study results and their limits: The apparently early alphabetaT-cell count recovery about two months after transplant was reportedly dependent on only several hundred rapidly expanded clones derived from non-depleted graft cells. Over the following months the frequencies of hyperexpanded clones went down, and after one year T-cell counts and TCRbeta diversity were mostly credited to newly produced T cells. The high TCRbeta diversity at day 60 in some patients was ascribed to recipient T cells and intrathymic progenitors that had survived conditioning.

The intended sense of this specimen's treatment or condition label: allogeneic hematopoietic cell transplantation with graft depleted of TCRalphabeta T cells and CD19 B cells. Transplant recipients were children who received TCRalphabeta/CD19-depleted allogeneic hematopoietic cell grafts. The junction carries 18 bases between V and J, which are trimmed by 5 bases and 10 bases respectively. The germline V gene encodes CDR1 MNHEY and CDR2 SMNVEV (reference sequence). The CDR3 sequence holds 14 residues, the cysteine and phenylalanine included. CDR3 DNA only is kept here, 42 bases in frame from base 1. Ten or more counts support this clonotype. Its antigen remains undetermined. No base-level quality is on record; no much larger clone is a single base apart. Libraries were prepared through PCR. The reads were generated on an Illumina HiSeq 2500. Molecular barcoding was employed in the preparation of TCR libraries, with unique molecular identifiers being used to normalize TCRbeta repertoire quantification. The public reads were quality trimmed at Q25 with fastp and then assembled into clones with MiXCR by TCRdb, keeping productive beta chains. Entries are consolidated by CDR3 protein sequence, retaining the most common genes and DNA. The sample contains a few hundred thousand distinct CDR3 sequences, around 7.1% of them found a single time. The ten most abundant clones make up approximately 9.1% of the sample.

This chain joins TRBV27 to TRBJ2-1, with the D gene too uncertain to name. The input for sequencing was peripheral blood, taken 360 days after TCRalphabeta/CD19-depleted stem cell transplant. This TCR was recovered from a female patient between 2 and 15 years old who had a stem cell transplant for Fanconi anemia, so the T cells may come from the graft donor. The CDR3 region: CASSPSPMGGEQFF. The nucleotide sequence reads TGTGCCAGCAGTCCGTCTCCAATGGGTGGGGAGCAGTTCTTC.